The 31 T cell receptor beta chains given below trace back to one sample, sequenced in a study of blood T cell repertoires in COVID-19. This table comes from immunoSEQ multiplex PCR, and its TCRdb copy is limited to in-frame clones, with some not included. This sample has a few hundred thousand clones, with about 90% found just once. Sequencing was carried out using peripheral blood. Receptors were obtained from a man aged 18 to 35 with active or convalescent COVID-19.

This chain connects TRBV11-3 to TRBJ2-3, with 8 bases that match TRBD2. The V gene end was trimmed by 0 bases and the J gene end by 2 bases; junction bases not matched to a gene: 13. CDR3 size: 19 residues. CDR1 and CDR2 from the germline V gene are SGHNT and YENEEA. CDR3 sequence: CASSLEPAGDRLFTDTQYF. As DNA, the CDR3 is TGTGCCAGCAGCTTAGAACCAGCGGGGGACCGCCTTTTCACAGATACGCAGTATTTT.

The chain has TRBV27 and TRBJ1-2; 8 bases match TRBD1. After removal of 5 bases from V and 4 bases from J, the junction contained 12 bases not matched to a gene. CDR1 and CDR2 (germline): MNHEY, SMNVEV (reference sequence). The CDR3 runs 16 residues. CDR3 DNA: TGTGCCAGCAGTCCCTCCGTGGACAGGGTGGGCTATGGCTACACCTTC. Protein product: CASSPSVDRVGYGYTF.

The chain employs TRBV5-1 and TRBJ2-7, with 9 bases matching TRBD1. CDR3 size: 16 residues. V lost 4 bases, J lost 4 bases, and 12 bases stayed unmatched. In germline, CDR1 is SGHRS, CDR2 YFSETQ. CDR3 region: CASSADPGQGNYEQYF. DNA of the CDR3: TGCGCCAGCAGCGCAGACCCGGGACAGGGAAATTACGAGCAGTACTTC.

The chain combines TRBV10-3 with TRBJ1-6, with a weak D call TRBD1 (6 bases). This CDR3 has 15 amino acids. V lost 6 bases to trimming and J lost 9 bases, with 18 bases between them. Germline CDR1 is ENHRY and CDR2 is SYGVKD. The CDR3 DNA reads TGTGCCATCAGGACGGACAGCTCGCTGAGTTCACCCCTCCACTTT. Its translation: CAIRTDSSLSSPLHF.

This chain links TRBV5-4 with TRBJ1-5; D unresolved. The CDR3 totals 15 residues. Trimming shortened V by 0 bases and J by 4 bases, and 11 bases separated the two germline ends. The germline V gene has CDR1 SGHNT and CDR2 YYREEE (reference sequence). CDR3 sequence reads: CASSLDGVGNQPQHF. CDR3 bases: TGTGCCAGCAGCTTGGATGGAGTAGGTAATCAGCCCCAGCATTTT.

This CDR3 reads CASSEVTVHNEQFF. The CDR3 DNA sequence: TGTGCCAGCAGTGAAGTAACAGTCCACAATGAGCAGTTCTTC. The rearrangement links TRBV6-1 to TRBJ2-1; unclear D gene. The CDR3 runs 14 residues. Germline V gives CDR1 MNHNS, CDR2 SASEGT. The V end was cut by 1 base, the J end by 5 bases, with 9 bases between.

This rearrangement joins TRBV4-3 to TRBJ1-2; D possibly corresponds to TRBD1 (5 bases). Trimming took off 1 base at V and 8 bases at J, with 14 bases between the two ends. The germline gives CDR1 LGHNA, CDR2 YSLEER. There are 14 residues in the CDR3. The CDR3 DNA reads as TGCGCCAGCAGCCAAGTGGGGAGGAGGGGCGGCTACACCTTC. As protein: CASSQVGRRGGYTF.

The chain links TRBV28 to TRBJ2-1, with 16 bases matching TRBD2. The germline CDR1 and CDR2 sequences are MDHEN and SYDVKM. This CDR3 region has 17 residues. J lost 12 bases, V lost 6 bases, and 14 bases had no gene match. The CDR3 region has the DNA TGTGCCAGCAGAATTGGCGGGACTAGCGGGAGGGCCTCGGTGCAGTTCTTC. Its translation is CASRIGGTSGRASVQFF.

V and J are TRBV7-9 and TRBJ2-2; no clear D gene. The V gene's germline CDR1 is SEHNR and CDR2 FQNEAQ (reference sequence). V was pared by 7 bases and J by 3 bases, with 9 bases between. The CDR3 length is 13 residues. The CDR3: CASTPPYTGELFF. CDR3 DNA sequence: TGTGCCAGCACCCCCCCCTACACCGGGGAGCTGTTTTTT.

The rearrangement uses TRBV19 and TRBJ2-7; 8 bases match TRBD2. V was clipped by 7 bases and J by 7 bases; unmatched bases: 18. The CDR3 length is 16 residues. CDR1 and CDR2 from the germline V gene are LNHDA and SQIVND (reference sequence). The CDR3 loop reads CASTPPAEAGEREQYF. The CDR3 nucleotides are TGTGCCAGTACCCCCCCGGCGGAAGCGGGGGAGAGGGAGCAGTACTTC.

This chain connects TRBV30 to TRBJ1-4; tentative D call: TRBD1 (6 bases). This CDR3 has 15 amino acids. The germline V gene encodes CDR1 GTSNPN and CDR2 SVGIG (reference sequence). V lost 4 bases and J lost 3, with 15 bases in between. In nucleotides, the CDR3 is TGTGCCTGGAATAATGGGAAGGGGGCTAATGAAAAACTGTTTTTT. Translating gives CAWNNGKGANEKLFF.

Written as DNA, the CDR3 is TGTGCCAGCAGTTATACAGGAAACTCTGGAAACACCATATATTTT. This translates into CASSYTGNSGNTIYF. This rearrangement joins TRBV6-5 to TRBJ1-3; tentative D call: TRBD1 (5 bases). Per germline, CDR1 MNHEY and CDR2 SVGAGI. The germline V and J ends were trimmed by 3 bases and 0 bases, with 9 bases remaining between them. The CDR3 has 15 residues.

The chain has TRBV6-5 and TRBJ1-2; 8 bases are a match to TRBD1. After removal of 4 bases from V and 5 bases from J, the junction contained 9 bases not matched to a gene. CDR3 length: 15 amino acids. Germline CDR1 is MNHEY and CDR2 is SVGAGI. The CDR3 coding sequence is TGTGCCAGCAGTTCCACGGACAGGGACCTATATGGCTACACCTTC. Translated: CASSSTDRDLYGYTF.

The DNA for the CDR3 is TGTGCCAGCAGCCGAAACAGGGATGAAAAACTGTTTTTT. Protein sequence: CASSRNRDEKLFF. This sequence joins TRBV7-9 and TRBJ1-4; maybe TRBD1 (6 bases). The V gene's germline CDR1 is SEHNR and CDR2 FQNEAQ (reference sequence). CDR3 length equals 13 residues. V was shortened by 5 bases and J by 6 bases, with 10 bases between the two germline ends.

The chain joins TRBV5-6 to TRBJ1-2; TRBD1 matches 11 bases. Germline CDR1 reads SGHDT; CDR2 reads YYEEEE. CDR3 length: 16 amino acids. The J segment lost 8 bases and the V segment lost 4 bases, leaving 13 bases of the junction unmatched. CDR3 residues: CASSRGTGGQRQGYTF. The CDR3 DNA follows: TGTGCCAGCAGCCGGGGGACAGGGGGACAGAGGCAGGGCTACACCTTC.

V gene TRBV28 combines with J gene TRBJ2-5; TRBD2 aligns across 9 bases. Germline V gene data show CDR1 as MDHEN and CDR2 as SYDVKM. V shed 6 bases, J shed 2 bases, and the junction held 7 bases outside the gene matches. The CDR3 runs 15 residues. The CDR3 nucleotides read TGTGCCAGCAGCCGGAGCGGGAGGACTCAAGAGACCCAGTACTTC. Translating it yields CASSRSGRTQETQYF.

There are a few counts of this clone. The rearrangement joins TRBV20-1 to TRBJ2-7, with a weak D call TRBD2 (6 bases). Germline V lookup: CDR1 DFQATT, CDR2 SNEGSKA (reference sequence). V lost 7 bases to trimming and J lost 3 bases, with 16 bases between them. CDR3 length: 13 amino acids. The CDR3, as DNA: TGCAGTGTTTGTGAGTTCGGGGGCTACGAGCAGTACTTC. The encoded protein is CSVCEFGGYEQYF.

This chain's CDR3 is CASSSWTSGRAETQYF. In DNA form, the CDR3 reads TGTGCCAGCAGCAGCTGGACTAGCGGGAGGGCAGAGACCCAGTACTTC. The chain employs TRBV5-6 and TRBJ2-5; TRBD2 matches 15 bases. The CDR3 is 16 residues long. V shed 4 bases, J shed 4 bases, and the junction held 5 bases outside the gene matches. Germline loops: CDR1 SGHDT, CDR2 YYEEEE.

The chain joins TRBV5-1 to TRBJ2-2; TRBD1 aligns across 9 bases. This CDR3 spans 16 amino acids. Per the germline V gene, CDR1 is SGHRS and CDR2 is YFSETQ. Germline trimming cut 5 bases from V and 2 bases from J; bases unmatched to any gene: 7. The DNA of the CDR3 is TGCGCCAGCAGTTCCCCGGGACAGGGAAACACCGGGGAGCTGTTTTTT. Translation: CASSSPGQGNTGELFF. Full variable domain (missing parts from reference TRBV5-1 and TRBJ2-2): KAGVTQTPRYLIKTRGQQVTLSCSPISGHRSVSWYQQTPGQGLQFLFEYFSETQRNKGNFPGRFSGRQFSNSRSEMNVSTLELGDSALYLCASSSPGQGNTGELFFGEGSRLTVL.

The chain joins TRBV15 to TRBJ2-5, with a tentative D call TRBD2 (6 bases). The length of the CDR3 is 14 residues. The V gene's germline CDR1 is LNHNV and CDR2 YYDKDF (reference sequence). V was cut by 5 bases and J by 5 bases, with 15 bases left in between. The CDR3 DNA sequence: TGTGCCACCAGCGCGGGACTCCCACCCGAGACCCAGTACTTC. It specifies CATSAGLPPETQYF.

This chain uses TRBV25-1 with TRBJ1-2, with a tentative D call TRBD1 (5 bases). The germline CDR1 and CDR2 sequences are MGHDK and SYGVNS. Trimming pared 6 bases from V and 8 bases from J, leaving 19 bases between. The CDR3 contains 14 residues. This CDR3 reads CASSHLHGGDGYTF. In nucleotides, the CDR3 is TGTGCCAGCAGCCACCTCCACGGGGGGGACGGCTACACCTTC.

This chain uses TRBV6-6 with TRBJ2-7; 7 nucleotides align to TRBD1. Germline assignment: CDR1 MNHNY and CDR2 SVGAGI (reference sequence). This CDR3 region has 18 residues. Trimming at V came to 5 bases and at J to 5 bases, leaving 21 bases not matched to a gene. The CDR3 sequence is CASSPLRPQGRLPHEQYF. In DNA, the CDR3 is TGTGCCAGCAGTCCTCTCCGCCCACAGGGGCGCCTTCCTCACGAGCAGTACTTC.

The gene calls are TRBV11-3 and TRBJ1-3, with D possibly TRBD1 on 6 matching bases. Germline CDR1 SGHNT, CDR2 YENEEA. Trimming stripped 0 bases from V and 4 bases from J, with 10 bases between. The CDR3 has 15 residues. The CDR3 loop is CASSLDGTPGNTIYF. CDR3 coding DNA: TGTGCCAGCAGCTTAGATGGGACACCCGGAAACACCATATATTTT.

The chain combines TRBV11-2 with TRBJ2-7, with 7 bases aligning to TRBD1. There are 15 residues in the CDR3. Trimming cost V 5 bases and J 2 bases; bases outside gene matches: 9. Germline CDR1 SGHAT, CDR2 FQNNGV. The CDR3: CASSQIDRATYEQYF. Written as DNA, the CDR3 is TGTGCCAGCAGCCAGATCGACAGGGCTACCTACGAGCAGTACTTC. Complete variable domain (other parts from reference TRBV11-2 and TRBJ2-7): EAGVAQSPRYKIIEKRQSVAFWCNPISGHATLYWYQQILGQGPKLLIQFQNNGVVDDSQLPKDRFSAERLKGVDSTLKIQPAKLEDSAVYLCASSQIDRATYEQYFGPGTRLTVT.

V and J are TRBV7-2 and TRBJ2-7, with 9 bases that match TRBD2. Trimming removed 3 bases from V and 5 bases from J; junction bases left unmatched: 2. Germline V gives CDR1 SGHTA, CDR2 FQGNSA. CDR3 size: 13 residues. CDR3 region: CASSLRGGNEQYF. CDR3 DNA: TGTGCCAGCAGCTTGCGGGGGGGCAACGAGCAGTACTTC. Together with reference TRBV7-2 and TRBJ2-7, the CDR3 gives the full variable domain: GAGVSQSPSNKVTEKGKDVELRCDPISGHTALYWYRQSLGQGLEFLIYFQGNSAPDKSGLPSDRFSAERTGGSVSTLTIQRTQQEDSAVYLCASSLRGGNEQYFGPGTRLTVT.

This chain links TRBV19 with TRBJ1-2; a weak D match, TRBD1 (5 bases). The CDR3 is 16 residues long. The germline V gene encodes CDR1 LNHDA and CDR2 SQIVND (reference sequence). Trimming pared 2 bases from V and 0 bases from J, leaving 13 bases between. CDR3 loop: CASSIPGLDTNYGYTF. Here the CDR3 DNA reads TGTGCCAGTAGTATACCGGGACTGGACACTAACTATGGCTACACCTTC.

This clone was found a few times. This sequence joins TRBV15 and TRBJ1-5, with D perhaps matching TRBD1 (5 bases). CDR1 LNHNV and CDR2 YYDKDF come from the germline V gene (reference sequence). The CDR3 length is 15 residues. V lost 3 bases and J lost 5, with 14 bases in between. DNA for the CDR3: TGTGCCACCAGCAGGGATCAACAGGATTATCAGCCCCAGCATTTT. It yields the protein CATSRDQQDYQPQHF.

The rearrangement links TRBV7-2 to TRBJ2-2; 9 bases agree with TRBD1. V shed 6 bases and J 6 bases; nucleotides not matched to a gene: 8. CDR3 length: 15 amino acids. CDR1 and CDR2 from the germline V gene are SGHTA and FQGNSA. This CDR3 reads CASSFGTGNPGELFF. CDR3 nucleotide sequence: TGTGCCAGCAGTTTCGGGACAGGGAATCCCGGGGAGCTGTTTTTT.

The chain recombines TRBV4-1 with TRBJ1-2, with D maybe TRBD1 (5 bases). CDR3 length equals 14 residues. Trimming stripped 3 bases from V and 6 bases from J, with 14 bases between. Per germline, CDR1 MGHRA and CDR2 YSYEKL. The CDR3 DNA is TGCGCCAGCAGCCAGATCGGGACTGACCATGGCTACACCTTC. This translates into CASSQIGTDHGYTF.

The gene calls are TRBV10-1 and TRBJ1-5; TRBD1 might be the D (5 bases). This CDR3 is built from 22 residues. Germline-derived CDR1 and CDR2 are WNHNN and SYGVQD (reference sequence). V lost 6 bases and J lost 0, with 33 bases in between. The CDR3 nucleotides are TGCGCCAGCAGGAAACACCCCACATTGGGGGGGGTGTCTACGATTAGCAATCAGCCCCAGCATTTT. Translated: CASRKHPTLGGVSTISNQPQHF.

V and J are TRBV7-3 and TRBJ1-5, with D possibly being TRBD1 (6 bases). The CDR3 runs 12 residues. CDR1 SGHTA and CDR2 FQGTGA come from the germline V gene. Trimming left V 5 bases short and J 7 bases short, with 9 bases between. CDR3 residues: CASSHRDQPQHF. The CDR3 DNA is TGTGCCAGCAGCCACAGGGACCAGCCCCAGCATTTT.